These T cell receptor beta chains were read from a single sample in a study of blood T cell repertoires in COVID-19. The method was immunoSEQ multiplex PCR; TCRdb's version includes in-frame clones alone and lacks a portion of them. The sample shows more than 300,000 clones, around 86% of them seen only once. Sequenced: PBMCs or T cells enriched from blood (not recorded which). Receptor source: a woman aged 45-65 years who had recovered from COVID-19. Each CDR3 is given with its conserved first and last residue. D genes are given only for firm matches. Only part of the rows carry a size: once, few, many, or a class if the clone is expanded.

d_gene	abundance	v_gene	j_gene	CDR3aa	CDR3nt
-	-	TRBV5-1	TRBJ1-4	CASSPQAPTTNEKLFF	TGCGCCAGCAGTCCCCAGGCCCCAACAACTAATGAAAAACTGTTTTTT
TRBD2	-	TRBV15	TRBJ2-3	CATSRDLGTSGVPDTQYF	TGTGCCACCAGCAGAGATCTTGGAACTAGCGGGGTCCCAGATACGCAGTATTTT
-	-	TRBV3-1/TRBV3-2	TRBJ2-1	CASSPYLTGTIYNEQFF	TGTGCCAGCAGCCCATATCTCACCGGGACAATCTACAATGAGCAGTTCTTC
TRBD1	-	TRBV7-9	TRBJ1-2	CASTPGQGSFGGYTF	TGTGCCAGCACACCGGGACAGGGATCCTTTGGAGGCTACACCTTC
-	-	TRBV5-6	TRBJ1-4	CASTSLGAAPNEKLFF	TGTGCCAGCACATCCTTGGGGGCAGCCCCTAATGAAAAACTGTTTTTT
TRBD2	once	TRBV11-3	TRBJ2-3	CASNPGGANTDTQYF	TGTGCCAGCAACCCGGGAGGGGCAAACACAGATACGCAGTATTTT
-	-	TRBV18	TRBJ1-1	CASSRWSGAENTEAFF	TGTGCCAGCTCAAGGTGGTCAGGGGCGGAGAACACTGAAGCTTTCTTT
-	few	TRBV11-2	TRBJ2-1	CASSSKGTRAAGNEQFF	TGTGCCAGCAGCTCGAAGGGTACTAGGGCGGCGGGCAATGAGCAGTTCTTC
-	-	TRBV11-3	TRBJ2-1	CASSLRLNEQFF	TGTGCCAGCAGCCTCCGGTTAAATGAGCAGTTCTTC
TRBD2	-	TRBV18	TRBJ2-7	CASSPLGTTSGPREQYF	TGTGCCAGCTCACCATTGGGAACGACTAGCGGGCCGAGGGAGCAGTACTTC
-	-	TRBV6-1	TRBJ1-5	CASSEVGAQHF	TGTGCCAGCAGTGAAGTAGGGGCTCAGCATTTT
-	-	TRBV7-3	TRBJ2-1	CASSLATDNEQFF	TGTGCCAGCAGCTTAGCGACAGACAATGAGCAGTTCTTC
-	-	TRBV7-2	TRBJ2-7	CASSTTGQYYEQYF	TGTGCCAGCAGCACTACGGGACAATACTACGAGCAGTACTTC
-	-	TRBV5-1	TRBJ2-7	CASSLSADTYEQYF	TGCGCCAGCAGCTTATCAGCGGATACCTACGAGCAGTACTTC
TRBD1	-	TRBV7-9	TRBJ1-1	CASRTGRGTEAFF	TGTGCCAGCAGGACAGGGAGAGGTACTGAAGCTTTCTTT
TRBD2	-	TRBV5-4	TRBJ2-1	CASSPGTSGYNEQFF	TGTGCCAGCAGCCCCGGGACTAGCGGATACAATGAGCAGTTCTTC
-	-	TRBV7-9	TRBJ2-7	CASSFAESSSEQYF	TGTGCCAGCAGCTTTGCGGAAAGCTCGAGTGAGCAGTACTTC
TRBD2	-	TRBV5-1	TRBJ2-5	CASSQGLAGGQETQYF	TGCGCCAGCAGCCAGGGACTAGCGGGGGGCCAAGAGACCCAGTACTTC
TRBD2	-	TRBV6-5	TRBJ2-1	CASRSGSNEQFF	TGTGCCAGCAGGAGCGGGAGCAATGAGCAGTTCTTC
-	once	TRBV5-1	TRBJ1-1	CASGSSTEAFF	TGCGCCAGCGGCTCCAGCACTGAAGCTTTCTTT
-	once	TRBV2	TRBJ2-6	CASNWRGGSGANVLTF	TGTGCCAGCAACTGGAGGGGGGGCTCTGGGGCCAACGTCCTGACTTTC
-	-	TRBV19	TRBJ1-3	CASRTGGRASGNTIYF	TGTGCCAGTAGGACTGGCGGCAGAGCCTCTGGAAACACCATATATTTT
-	-	TRBV29-1	TRBJ2-7	CSVAKGNEQYF	TGCAGCGTAGCTAAGGGGAACGAGCAGTACTTC
-	-	TRBV30	TRBJ1-2	CAWSVGSHSRRGGYTF	TGTGCCTGGAGTGTGGGGAGCCATTCCCGGAGGGGTGGCTACACCTTC
TRBD1	-	TRBV2	TRBJ2-2	CASGRQGTNTGELFF	TGTGCCAGCGGCAGACAGGGCACGAACACCGGGGAGCTGTTTTTT
TRBD1	-	TRBV9	TRBJ1-4	CASSATLGGSNEKLFF	TGTGCCAGCAGCGCAACCCTAGGGGGCTCTAATGAAAAACTGTTTTTT
-	few	TRBV15	TRBJ1-2	CATSRDQGNSGYTF	TGTGCCACCAGCAGAGATCAGGGAAACTCGGGCTACACCTTC
TRBD1	-	TRBV5-4	TRBJ1-2	CASSLTGVISYGYTF	TGTGCCAGCAGCTTGACAGGGGTTATATCGTATGGCTACACCTTC
-	-	TRBV4-3	TRBJ1-2	CASSQELSGRGGYTF	TGCGCCAGCAGCCAAGAACTCAGCGGCCGCGGCGGCTACACCTTC
TRBD2	-	TRBV25-1	TRBJ2-5	CASKPTLAGIETQYF	TGTGCCAGCAAACCTACCCTAGCGGGCATAGAGACCCAGTACTTC
-	-	TRBV6-5	TRBJ1-5	CASSYSRQGVQPQHF	TGTGCCAGCAGTTACTCTAGGCAGGGTGTACAGCCCCAGCATTTT
-	-	TRBV7-9	TRBJ1-1	CASSFKSNTEAFF	TGTGCCAGCAGCTTTAAATCGAACACTGAAGCTTTCTTT
-	-	TRBV10-2	TRBJ2-1	CASRNHLADNEQFF	TGCGCCAGCAGGAACCACCTAGCTGACAATGAGCAGTTCTTC
-	-	TRBV30	TRBJ1-6	CAWTGATYNSPLHF	TGTGCCTGGACAGGGGCGACGTATAATTCACCCCTCCACTTT
-	few	TRBV27	TRBJ1-1	CASMRDLNTEAFF	TGTGCCAGCATGAGGGATTTGAACACTGAAGCTTTCTTT
TRBD2	-	TRBV3-1/TRBV3-2	TRBJ2-2	CASSPRTSGRADGELFF	TGTGCCAGCAGTCCTCGGACTAGCGGGAGGGCCGACGGGGAGCTGTTTTTT
-	few	TRBV6-2/TRBV6-3	TRBJ1-2	CASSLQNYYGYTF	TGTGCCAGCAGTTTACAGAACTACTATGGCTACACCTTC
TRBD2	once	TRBV29-1	TRBJ2-3	CSVSGGGKTDTQYF	TGCAGCGTAAGCGGCGGGGGGAAAACAGATACGCAGTATTTT
TRBD1	-	TRBV2	TRBJ1-3	CASSQQGANGNTIYF	TGTGCCAGCAGTCAACAGGGGGCCAATGGAAACACCATATATTTT
-	-	TRBV9	TRBJ1-1	CASSVVGADTEAFF	TGTGCCAGCAGCGTAGTGGGGGCGGACACTGAAGCTTTCTTT
TRBD2	few	TRBV15	TRBJ2-7	CATSRTGDYPYEQYF	TGTGCCACCAGCAGAACGGGGGACTACCCCTACGAGCAGTACTTC
TRBD1	-	TRBV19	TRBJ1-1	CASSSEDRVNTEAFF	TGTGCCAGTAGTTCCGAAGACAGGGTGAACACTGAAGCTTTCTTT
TRBD1	-	TRBV5-4	TRBJ1-4	CASSSGGQGGREKLFF	TGTGCCAGCAGCTCCGGCGGACAGGGGGGTCGTGAAAAACTGTTTTTT